The T cell receptor beta chain under discussion was sequenced for a study of T-cell reconstitution after alpha-beta-depleted transplantation in children. Findings and caveats of the study: Alpha-beta T cells present about two months after transplant were reported to originate from several hundred expanded graft clones. For some patients, TCRbeta diversity was high at day 60 because of recipient T cells and thymic progenitors that survived. Among T cells one year after transplant, newly produced cells accounted for most counts and diversity.

CDR3 length equals 15 residues. V was shortened by 2 bases and J by 4 bases, with 14 bases between the two germline ends. This clonotype appeared a few times. Its antigen is not known. For TCRbeta, the library was prepared with unique molecular identifiers. TCRdb passed the PCR reads through MiXCR, listing each CDR3 protein once. The profile shows about 130,000 distinct CDR3 sequences, about 9.5% of them singletons. This receptor was taken from a girl less than two years old who had a stem cell transplant for combined immunodeficiency, so the T cells may come from the graft donor. Material: PBMCs, mostly from graft donor cells, obtained 180 days after TCRalphabeta/CD19-depleted stem cell transplant. The chain is built from TRBV12-3 or TRBV12-4 and TRBJ1-1, with a weak D call TRBD1 (6 bases). In nucleotides, the CDR3 is TGTGCCAGCAGTTTAAGGGGGGAATCCGGCACTGAAGCTTTCTTT. Its protein is CASSLRGESGTEAFF.